The T cell receptor (beta chain) described here comes from a study of early T cells in non-severe SARS-CoV-2 infection. In the study overall: RNA in bulk from unsorted whole blood was sequenced, and chains were unpaired.

This clonotype was seen at least ten times. Its target is not known. Individual cDNA molecules carried attached unique molecular identifiers. TCRdb fed the 5' RACE reads into MiXCR, producing one record per CDR3 protein. In the table there are about 29,000 distinct CDR3 sequences, roughly 4.3% of which are singletons. The CDR3 is 12 amino acids. V lost 3 bases and J 6 bases, leaving 6 bases between the germline ends. Overall study findings and caveats: The VDJdb matching leaned toward anti-spike CD8 responses and overlooked private and CD4 specificities.

Sequenced: whole blood. The V and J genes are TRBV12-3 or TRBV12-4 and TRBJ2-4; tentatively, D is TRBD2 (5 bases). The origin of this receptor is an adult who was a healthcare worker with PCR-confirmed SARS-CoV-2 infection or an uninfected control (not recorded which). The CDR3 DNA is TGTGCCAGCAGTTTGGAGGTAAACATTCAGTACTTC. Its translation is CASSLEVNIQYF.